This T cell receptor (beta chain) came from a study of blood T cell repertoires in COVID-19 (dated by TCRdb to about 2020). Study-level background: Samples from collaborators originated in the United States, Italy and Spain and spanned both the acute and convalescent phases of COVID-19. The prospective study material was composed of cDNA or gDNA derived from T cells, B-cell-depleted T cells, or PBMCs. Subjects who had been exposed to COVID-19, were actively infected with it, or had recovered from it provided the deeply sampled blood TCRbeta repertoires that made up the dataset. A freely available public database, intended as a resource for researchers studying the immune response to SARS-CoV-2, is where the repertoires were released. The samples were drawn from the first 160 participants of the ongoing ImmuneRACE study and from under 1,500 subjects provided by 6 global collaborators. Sample metadata almost always included a de-identified subject ID, COVID-19 status, age in years and sex. Where available, HLA class I and class II types were taken from metadata supplied by the sample provider and were not determined by assay-based typing. Here is what the overall study found, with its caveats: The amount of clinical and demographic metadata varied by source and participant and was provided uncurated.

The immunoSEQ Assay, a bias-controlled multiplex PCR, was used to amplify TCRbeta CDR3 regions from genomic DNA. In the authors' own workflow: The number of nucleated cells in each sample was estimated by amplification of reference gene primers within the assay. Sequence reads were collapsed and filtered to measure the absolute abundance of every unique TCRbeta CDR3 rearrangement. For each sample, productive Simpson clonality was calculated as the square root of Simpson's diversity index over productive rearrangements. In its TCRdb copy, this immuneACCESS table keeps in-frame sequences only and misses some clones. Where compared with another copy, unresolved V genes explain less than half of these, and the others have no known cause. V, J and clone size were drawn from that table, and D and trimming were deduced from the DNA. The sample has 150,000 to 200,000 clones on record, approximately 86% of them singletons. The ten largest clones take up around 8.2% of the sample.

Concerning this clone itself: The clone's antigen remains unknown. No much larger clone is present one base from it, and per-base qualities are unavailable.

The CDR1 and CDR2 encoded by the germline V gene are SGHRS and YFSETQ. V is clipped by 0 bases and J by 5 bases, and the sequence between their germline boundaries is 8 bases long. Taken from cysteine to phenylalanine, the CDR3 has 13 residues. Only the CDR3 region is kept as DNA, spanning 39 bases read in frame from base 1. Whole blood was collected in K2EDTA tubes by collaborating institutions according to the institutions' own protocols. For TCRbeta analysis, collaborator samples were shipped as frozen whole blood, as isolated PBMCs, or as DNA extracted from either sample type. The chain uses TRBV5-1 and TRBJ1-1; there is no confident call for the D gene. The source material was peripheral blood. This sequence originates from a man aged 60-69 years with acute or convalescent COVID-19. For the CDR3, the sequence is CASSLGGKTEAFF. The nucleotides are TGCGCCAGCAGCTTGGGAGGGAAGACTGAAGCTTTCTTT.